Each of the 9 T cell receptor beta chains below was sequenced from the same sample in a study of human T cells and chemical hapten exposure. Each CDR3 protein gets one entry after TCRdb re-called the RACE reads with MiXCR. The sample carries about 97,000 distinct CDR3 sequences, 25% to 30% recorded once. Time point specified: patch test 3, about 24 weeks after DPC sensitization. Indicated treatment: therapeutic diphenylcyclopropenone sensitization with weekly scalp DPC. Sequenced material: whole blood, taken in connection with sensitization to the hapten diphenylcyclopropenone (DPC). The source is a man between 40 and 49 years old with alopecia areata. Some clones in this sample may be carry-over from other donors' samples.

A few counts support this clonotype. The chain is built from TRBV29-1 and TRBJ2-5; 8 bases are shared with TRBD2. CDR3 length: 12 residues. V shed 7 bases, J shed 4 bases, and the junction held 5 bases outside the gene matches. Germline CDR1 and CDR2: SQVTM and ANQGSEA. The CDR3, as DNA: TGCAGCGGCGTTACTAGCGGAGAGACCCAGTACTTC. Translation: CSGVTSGETQYF.

The table lists this clonotype with a few counts. This chain links TRBV20-1 with TRBJ2-7; 9 bases are a match to TRBD2. Germline loops: CDR1 DFQATT, CDR2 SNEGSKA (reference sequence). J lost 3 bases, V lost 0 bases, and 6 bases had no gene match. This CDR3 contains 15 residues. In nucleotides, the CDR3 is TGCAGTGCTAGAGAACTAGCGGGCCTATTCTACGAGCAGTACTTC. Protein product: CSARELAGLFYEQYF.

CDR3 loop: CASSSRGQPGLAGEQFF. The DNA for the CDR3 is TGTGCCAGCAGCTCACGGGGGCAGCCGGGACTAGCCGGTGAGCAGTTCTTC. The chain recombines TRBV21-1 with TRBJ2-1; no DNA check was done on the table's D call, TRBD2. TRBV21-1 is a pseudogene. CDR3 length equals 17 residues.

The chain employs TRBV10-3 and TRBJ1-3; TRBD1 matches at 12 bases. V lost 10 bases, J lost 6 bases, and 7 bases stayed unmatched. CDR3 length equals 14 residues. In germline, CDR1 is ENHRY, CDR2 SYGVKD. The CDR3 loop reads CATTKGQGANTIYF. Here the CDR3 DNA reads TGTGCCACCACAAAGGGACAGGGGGCAAACACCATATATTTT.

There are a few counts of this clonotype. The chain uses TRBV6-1 and TRBJ2-6, with 9 bases that match TRBD1. Germline V CDR1 and CDR2: MNHNS, SASEGT. The length of the CDR3 is 18 residues. V shed 4 bases, J shed 0 bases, and the junction held 7 bases outside the gene matches. CDR3 in amino acids: CASSGSGQGVSGANVLTF. The CDR3 region has the DNA TGTGCCAGCAGTGGGTCGGGACAGGGAGTCTCTGGGGCCAACGTCCTGACTTTC.

The genes are TRBV28 and TRBJ2-3, with D possibly TRBD1 on 5 matching bases. This CDR3 is built from 15 residues. CDR1 is MDHEN, CDR2 SYDVKM, per germline. The germline V and J ends were trimmed by 4 bases and 5 bases, with 16 bases remaining between them. CDR3 residues: CASSSRGPVGDTQYF. The CDR3 nucleotides read TGTGCCAGCAGTTCAAGGGGCCCGGTGGGAGATACGCAGTATTTT.

The table lists this clonotype with a few counts. V and J are TRBV28 and TRBJ1-1; D not resolved. CDR3 length equals 14 residues. Germline values: CDR1 MDHEN, CDR2 SYDVKM. The V and J ends lost 1 base and 0 bases respectively, with 6 bases between them. DNA of the CDR3: TGTGCCAGCAGTTTATCGGTTATGAACACTGAAGCTTTCTTT. This translates into CASSLSVMNTEAFF.

The chain uses TRBV14 and TRBJ2-1; 7 nucleotides agree with TRBD2. Looked up from germline, CDR1 is SGHDN and CDR2 is FVKESK. V gave up 2 bases and J gave up 8 bases; unmatched junction bases: 12. The CDR3 loop spans 16 amino acids. CDR3 in amino acids: CASSQYGRPVGDEQFF. For the CDR3, the DNA is TGTGCCAGCAGCCAATACGGGAGGCCTGTGGGCGATGAGCAGTTCTTC. The full variable domain, its missing parts supplied by reference TRBV14 and TRBJ2-1, is EAGVTQFPSHSVIEKGQTVTLRCDPISGHDNLYWYRRVMGKEIKFLLHFVKESKQDESGMPNNRFLAERTGGTYSTLKVQPAELEDSGVYFCASSQYGRPVGDEQFFGPGTRLTVL.

In this sample, this clonotype turned up a few times. V usage is TRBV3-1 and J usage is TRBJ2-7, with 9 bases matching TRBD1. The germline CDR1 and CDR2 sequences are LGHDT and YNNKEL (reference sequence). The ends lost 4 bases at V and 3 bases at J; junction bases unmatched: 4. There are 14 residues in the CDR3. In DNA form, the CDR3 reads TGTGCCAGCAGCCCCACGACAGGGGGCTACGAGCAGTACTTC. Protein product: CASSPTTGGYEQYF.